The 6 T cell receptor beta chains in this list originate from one sample, sequenced in a study of regulatory T cells in long-lasting Graves disease. Arm-PCR of CDR3 regions and iRepertoire HTBI primers were the basis on which TCR beta libraries were built. TCRdb re-derived calls from the multiplex PCR reads in MiXCR, one entry per CDR3 protein. The table shows 350,000 to 550,000 distinct CDR3 sequences, with 12% to 15% occurring only once. Time point described: newly diagnosed GD, antithyroid drugs for less than 3 months. Making the TCR library involved RNA that had been extracted from PBMCs. This sample was also put to use in a study of T cells in Graves' hyperthyroidism and ophthalmopathy.

This specimen was peripheral blood mononuclear cells (PBMCs), taken at new diagnosis, from a patient treated with antithyroid drugs. The origin of the receptors is a woman aged 45-65 years with Graves disease.

This clonotype was seen many times. The germline gene is not matched at one end of the junction; a read error may be the cause. This rearrangement joins TRBV5-1 to TRBJ1-5; the match to TRBD1 covers 8 bases. This CDR3 is built from 14 residues. Germline CDR1 reads SGHRS; CDR2 reads YFSETQ. Here the CDR3 reads CASSVGTGNQPQHF. The DNA for the CDR3 is TGTGCCAGCAGCGTCGGGACAGGTAATCAGCCCCAGCATTTT. Drawing the rest from reference TRBV5-1 and TRBJ1-5, the complete variable domain is KAGVTQTPRYLIKTRGQQVTLSCSPISGHRSVSWYQQTPGQGLQFLFEYFSETQRNKGNFPGRFSGRQFSNSRSEMNVSTLELGDSALYLCASSVGTGNQPQHFGDGTRLSIL.

The rearrangement joins TRBV7-2 to TRBJ2-7; 7 bases agree with TRBD2. The V and J ends lost 2 bases and 2 bases, in that order; junction bases with no gene match: 9. The CDR3 sequence is 16 residues long. CDR1 is SGHTA and CDR2 is FQGNSA in the germline V gene. The CDR3 reads CASSLNLGGGAYEQYF. Here the CDR3 DNA reads TGTGCCAGCAGCTTAAATCTGGGGGGGGGGGCCTACGAGCAGTACTTC.

This clonotype was seen repeatedly, ten times or more. The J gene is TRBJ2-2, the V gene TRBV29-1; D gene unclear. This CDR3 comprises 15 residues. The ends were cut back, 3 bases at V and 6 bases at J, with 17 bases in the middle. CDR1 and CDR2 (germline): SQVTM, ANQGSEA. Here the CDR3 reads CSVERPGRGPGELFF. The CDR3 DNA reads TGCAGCGTTGAGCGTCCGGGCCGAGGACCCGGGGAGCTGTTTTTT.

This clonotype came up a few times. The gene calls are TRBV19 and TRBJ1-4; maybe TRBD1 (6 bases). Germline CDR1 is LNHDA and CDR2 is SQIVND (reference sequence). Trimming removed 4 bases from V and 7 bases from J, with 13 bases in between. This CDR3 is built from 14 residues. CDR3 sequence reads: CASSTPGAAEKLFF. The CDR3 DNA sequence: TGTGCCAGTAGTACTCCAGGGGCCGCTGAAAAACTGTTTTTT.

In its sample, this clonotype was seen many times. The genes are TRBV10-3 and TRBJ2-5, with 8 bases matching TRBD2. V trimming: 6 bases; J trimming: 0 bases; junction bases outside the gene matches: 6. The germline CDR1 and CDR2 sequences are ENHRY and SYGVKD. This CDR3 is 15 amino acids long. Here the CDR3 DNA reads TGTGCCATCAGAATGGGACTAGGGGACCAAGAGACCCAGTACTTC. The encoded protein is CAIRMGLGDQETQYF.

Concerning this clonotype itself: With a far larger clone one base away, a read error is the likely cause. This CDR3 is missing its conserved last phenylalanine or tryptophan, likely due to a read error. The V and J genes are TRBV7-8 and TRBJ2-3; D assignment may be TRBD1 or TRBD2 (5 bases each). V was shortened by 6 bases and J by 1 base, with 11 bases between the two germline ends. The CDR3 has 14 residues. Per germline, CDR1 SGHVS and CDR2 FQNEAQ. In nucleotides, the CDR3 is TGTGCCAGCAGTACCCAGGGAGGCACAGATACGCAGTATTTA. Protein: CASSTQGGTDTQYL.